This T cell receptor (beta chain) was captured by sequencing in a study of T cell repertoires in cytomegalovirus infection. On the study more broadly: Public TCR beta signature analysis indicated the presence of both CMV infection and matching HLA type. Study results and limitations: HLA-C-restricted CMV-specific TCR beta clonotypes were dominant in the ex vivo response. Using cumulative public TCR beta family frequency, the authors identified those who carried CMV together with the relevant HLA.

This clonotype showed up just a few times. Its antigen is undetermined. MiXCR was run by TCRdb on the reads, yielding one entry per CDR3 protein. The sample lists under 800,000 distinct CDR3 sequences, approximately 25% occurring once. Trimming took 3 bases from V and 0 from J, leaving 11 bases between them. Per germline, CDR1 SNHLY and CDR2 FYNNEI. The CDR3 spans 15 residues. Sequencing used CD8+ T cells from PBMCs. The chain combines TRBV2 with TRBJ1-1; D possibly corresponds to TRBD1 (6 bases). The clonotype was recovered from a human donor in good health (CMV status not recorded). Some clones in this sample may be carry-over from other donors' samples. This CDR3 reads CASSETGLMNTEAFF. The CDR3 nucleotides read TGTGCCAGCAGTGAGACAGGCCTAATGAACACTGAAGCTTTCTTT.